These 14 T cell receptor beta chains originate from one sample sequenced in a study of tissue T cells after allogeneic stem cell transplantation. The table came from immunoSEQ multiplex PCR; TCRdb's copy has only in-frame clones and leaves some out. The sample records fewer than 7,500 clones, 75% to 85% being singletons. The sequences come from blood, collected before transplantation. The receptors shown here come from a man between 40 and 75 years old who later had graft-versus-host disease after an allogeneic stem cell transplant.

This clone is categorized as large. V usage is TRBV27 and J usage is TRBJ1-4; 7 nucleotides align to TRBD1. The ends lost 5 bases at V and 0 bases at J; junction bases unmatched: 9. From germline, CDR1 is MNHEY and CDR2 SMNVEV (reference sequence). The CDR3 loop spans 17 amino acids. CDR3 in amino acids: CASSPDRAFATNEKLFF. The CDR3 nucleotides are TGTGCCAGCAGTCCAGACAGGGCTTTTGCAACTAATGAAAAACTGTTTTTT.

The V gene is TRBV3-1 (or the pseudogene TRBV3-2), the J gene TRBJ2-7; TRBD1 matches at 9 bases. Trimming at V came to 5 bases and at J to 3 bases, leaving 5 bases not matched to a gene. This CDR3 comprises 14 residues. Germline V gene lookup returns CDR1 LGHDT and CDR2 YNNKEL (reference sequence). This CDR3 reads CASSGGTGLYEQYF. DNA of the CDR3: TGTGCCAGCAGCGGCGGGACAGGGCTCTACGAGCAGTACTTC.

The chain's CDR3 is CASSMGVVDYEQYF. As DNA, the CDR3 is TGTGCCAGTAGTATGGGGGTGGTGGACTACGAGCAGTACTTC. The chain combines TRBV19 with TRBJ2-7, with D perhaps being TRBD1 or TRBD2 (5 bases each). The CDR3 has 14 residues. Germline-derived CDR1 and CDR2 are LNHDA and SQIVND (reference sequence). Trimming took 3 bases from V and 3 from J, leaving 12 bases between them. The complete variable domain, with remaining parts taken from reference TRBV19 and TRBJ2-7, reads DGGITQSPKYLFRKEGQNVTLSCEQNLNHDAMYWYRQDPGQGLRLIYYSQIVNDFQKGDIAEGYSVSREKKESFPLTVTSAQKNPTAFYLCASSMGVVDYEQYFGPGTRLTVT.

This clone has only one observation. The chain joins TRBV5-4 to TRBJ2-5; TRBD1 might be the D (6 bases). V lost 4 bases and J lost 5, with 15 bases in between. The CDR3 spans 14 residues. Germline CDR1 reads SGHNT; CDR2 reads YYREEE (reference sequence). This CDR3 reads CASSITGFGETQYF. CDR3 sequence (DNA): TGTGCCAGCAGCATAACAGGGTTCGGGGAGACCCAGTACTTC.

This clone is judged large. The chain recombines TRBV7-2 with TRBJ1-1, with D tentatively TRBD1 (6 bases). The ends were cut back, 4 bases at V and 3 bases at J, with 12 bases in the middle. The CDR3 spans 14 residues. CDR1 and CDR2 from the germline V gene are SGHTA and FQGNSA. The CDR3 sequence: CASSSRGGYTEAFF. The CDR3, as DNA: TGTGCCAGCAGCTCGAGGGGGGGCTACACTGAAGCTTTCTTT.

The rearrangement links TRBV6-4 to TRBJ2-1; the match to TRBD2 covers 8 bases. Germline trimming cut 2 bases from V and 4 bases from J; bases unmatched to any gene: 4. The germline V gene encodes CDR1 MRHNA and CDR2 SNTAGT. This CDR3 is built from 15 residues. The CDR3 coding sequence is TGTGCCAGCAGTGACGGCGGGGGGTCATACAATGAGCAGTTCTTC. This gives the protein CASSDGGGSYNEQFF.

V and J are TRBV9 and TRBJ2-3, with D possibly TRBD1 on 6 matching bases. Trimming pared 4 bases from V and 3 bases from J, leaving 18 bases between. This CDR3 contains 16 residues. In germline, CDR1 is SGDLS, CDR2 YYNGEE. The CDR3 nucleotides are TGTGCCAGCAGCCCTCCGTTGGGGGCCGGAACAGATACGCAGTATTTT. It specifies CASSPPLGAGTDTQYF. The full variable domain, in which reference TRBV9 and TRBJ2-3 provide the parts outside the CDR3, is DSGVTQTPKHLITATGQRVTLRCSPRSGDLSVYWYQQSLDQGLQFLIQYYNGEERAKGNILERFSAQQFPDLHSELNLSSLELGDSALYFCASSPPLGAGTDTQYFGPGTRLTVL.

This clone has a handful of counts. This rearrangement joins TRBV7-7 to TRBJ2-2, with 11 bases fitting TRBD1. The V and J ends lost 5 bases and 6 bases, in that order; junction bases with no gene match: 5. Germline V lookup: CDR1 SSHAT, CDR2 FNYEAQ (reference sequence). The CDR3 spans 15 residues. The CDR3: CASSLGQGAAGELFF. The DNA for the CDR3 is TGTGCCAGCAGCCTAGGACAGGGGGCCGCCGGGGAGCTGTTTTTT.

The rearrangement links TRBV7-2 to TRBJ2-3, with TRBD2 identical over 10 bases. The germline gives CDR1 SGHTA, CDR2 FQGNSA. The length of the CDR3 is 16 residues. The trim removed 1 base at V and 6 bases at J, leaving 7 bases unmatched. The CDR3 DNA reads as TGTGCCAGCAGCTTAGGGCTAGCGGGGGCCGCGGATACGCAGTATTTT. It encodes CASSLGLAGAADTQYF.

The rearrangement links TRBV5-1 to TRBJ1-1; D is ambiguous. CDR3 length: 15 residues. V dropped 4 bases and J dropped 6 bases, with 19 bases sitting between them. Per germline, CDR1 SGHRS and CDR2 YFSETQ. The CDR3 reads CASSGGDERVPEAFF. DNA for the CDR3: TGCGCCAGCAGCGGCGGAGATGAGAGGGTGCCTGAAGCTTTCTTT.

This chain uses TRBV4-1 with TRBJ2-2; D may be TRBD1 (6 bases). V lost 8 bases and J lost 0, with 13 bases in between. Germline V gene sequence: CDR1 MGHRA, CDR2 YSYEKL. CDR3 length equals 15 residues. The CDR3 region has the DNA TGCGCCAGCGAACGGGGACACTCGAACACCGGGGAGCTGTTTTTT. Residues: CASERGHSNTGELFF.

This sequence joins TRBV6-1 and TRBJ2-7; TRBD2 aligns across 8 bases. Germline loops: CDR1 MNHNS, CDR2 SASEGT. With V trimmed by 2 bases and J by 3 bases, 6 bases remained unmatched. CDR3 length equals 15 residues. The CDR3 nucleotides read TGTGCCAGCAGTGAAACTAGCGGTTCTCTCTACGAGCAGTACTTC. Protein product: CASSETSGSLYEQYF.

The sample holds a few counts of this clone. The CDR3, as DNA: TGTGCCAGCACCTCGCGGGGGGGGCAAGATGGCTACACCTTC. Its translation: CASTSRGGQDGYTF. This sequence joins TRBV7-9 and TRBJ1-2; TRBD1 might be the D (6 bases). This CDR3 has 14 residues. The V gene's germline CDR1 is SEHNR and CDR2 FQNEAQ (reference sequence). Trimming cost V 7 bases and J 6 bases, with 18 bases left between them.

J is TRBJ2-1 and V is TRBV11-3; D gene ambiguous. The CDR3 extends over 14 amino acids. The germline V gene has CDR1 SGHNT and CDR2 YENEEA. The V end lost 1 base, the J end lost 8 bases, and 12 bases lay between the germline ends. The DNA of the CDR3 is TGTGCCAGCAGCTTAGCGGTAGAGGTGCATGAGCAGTTCTTC. Translation: CASSLAVEVHEQFF.